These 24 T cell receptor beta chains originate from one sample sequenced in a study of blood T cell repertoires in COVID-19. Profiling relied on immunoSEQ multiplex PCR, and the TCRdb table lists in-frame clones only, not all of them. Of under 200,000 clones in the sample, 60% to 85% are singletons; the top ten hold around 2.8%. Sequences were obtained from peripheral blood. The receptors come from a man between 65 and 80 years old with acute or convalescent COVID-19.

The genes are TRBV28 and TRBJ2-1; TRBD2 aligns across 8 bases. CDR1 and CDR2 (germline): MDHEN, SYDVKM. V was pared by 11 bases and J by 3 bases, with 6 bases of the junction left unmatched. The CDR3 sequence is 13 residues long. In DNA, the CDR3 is TGTGCCCTAGGGGCGGGAGGCTACAATGAGCAGTTCTTC. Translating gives CALGAGGYNEQFF. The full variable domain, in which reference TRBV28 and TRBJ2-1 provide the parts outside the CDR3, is DVKVTQSSRYLVKRTGEKVFLECVQDMDHENMFWYRQDPGLGLRLIYFSYDVKMKEKGDIPEGYSVSREKKERFSLILESASTNQTSMYLCALGAGGYNEQFFGPGTRLTVL.

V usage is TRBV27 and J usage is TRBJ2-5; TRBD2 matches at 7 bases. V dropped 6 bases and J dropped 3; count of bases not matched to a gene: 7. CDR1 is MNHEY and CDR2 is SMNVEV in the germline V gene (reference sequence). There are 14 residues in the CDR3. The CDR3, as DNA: TGTGCCAGCAGCAGAACCGGGGGGAAAGAGACCCAGTACTTC. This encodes CASSRTGGKETQYF.

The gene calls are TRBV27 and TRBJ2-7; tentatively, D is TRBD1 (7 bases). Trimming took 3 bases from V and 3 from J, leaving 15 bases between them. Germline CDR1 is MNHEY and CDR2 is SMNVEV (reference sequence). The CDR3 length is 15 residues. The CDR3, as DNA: TGTGCCAGCAGTTTCAGGGGGAGGAAACTCTACGAGCAGTACTTC. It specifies CASSFRGRKLYEQYF.

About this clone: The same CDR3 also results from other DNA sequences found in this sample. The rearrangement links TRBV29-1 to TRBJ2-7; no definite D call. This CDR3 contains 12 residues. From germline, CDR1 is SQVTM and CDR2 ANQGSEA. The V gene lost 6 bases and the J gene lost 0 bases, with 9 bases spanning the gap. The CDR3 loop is CSVRLGSYEQYF. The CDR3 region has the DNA TGCAGCGTGAGACTGGGCTCCTACGAGCAGTACTTC.

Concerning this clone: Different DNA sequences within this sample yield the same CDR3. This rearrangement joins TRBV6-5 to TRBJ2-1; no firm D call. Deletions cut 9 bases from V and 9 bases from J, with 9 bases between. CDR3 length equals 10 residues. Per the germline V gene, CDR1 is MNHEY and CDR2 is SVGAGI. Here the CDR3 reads CASSTGEQFF. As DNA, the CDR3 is TGTGCCAGTAGTACCGGTGAGCAGTTCTTC.

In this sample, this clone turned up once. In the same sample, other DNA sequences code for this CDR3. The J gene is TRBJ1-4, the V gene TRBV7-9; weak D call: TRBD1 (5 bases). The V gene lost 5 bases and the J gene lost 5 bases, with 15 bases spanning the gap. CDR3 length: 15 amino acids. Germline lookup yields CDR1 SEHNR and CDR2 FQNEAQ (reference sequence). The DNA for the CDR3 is TGTGCCAGCAGCCCCCCGGGACGGGGGAATGAAAAACTGTTTTTT. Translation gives CASSPPGRGNEKLFF.

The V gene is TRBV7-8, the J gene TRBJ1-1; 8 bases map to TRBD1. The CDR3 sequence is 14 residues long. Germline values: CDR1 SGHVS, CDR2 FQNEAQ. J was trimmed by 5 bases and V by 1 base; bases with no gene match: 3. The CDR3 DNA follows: TGTGCCAGCAGCTTAGGGACAGGGTCGACTGAAGCTTTCTTT. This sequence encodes CASSLGTGSTEAFF.

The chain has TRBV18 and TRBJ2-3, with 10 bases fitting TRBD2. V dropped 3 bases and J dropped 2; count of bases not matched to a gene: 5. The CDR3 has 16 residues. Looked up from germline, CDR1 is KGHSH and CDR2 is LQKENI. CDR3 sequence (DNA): TGTGCCAGCTCACCCTTAGCGGGGGGAAACACAGATACGCAGTATTTT. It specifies CASSPLAGGNTDTQYF.

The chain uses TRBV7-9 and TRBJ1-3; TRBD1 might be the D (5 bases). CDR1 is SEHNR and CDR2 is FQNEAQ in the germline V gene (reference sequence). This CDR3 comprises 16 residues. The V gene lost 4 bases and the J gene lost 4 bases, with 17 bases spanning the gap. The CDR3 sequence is CASSSSIGATGNTIYF. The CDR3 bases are TGTGCCAGCAGCTCCTCTATTGGGGCTACAGGAAACACCATATATTTT. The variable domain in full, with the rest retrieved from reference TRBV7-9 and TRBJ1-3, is DTGVSQNPRHKITKRGQNVTFRCDPISEHNRLYWYRQTLGQGPEFLTYFQNEAQLEKSRLLSDRFSAERPKGSFSTLEIQRTEQGDSAMYLCASSSSIGATGNTIYFGEGSWLTVV.

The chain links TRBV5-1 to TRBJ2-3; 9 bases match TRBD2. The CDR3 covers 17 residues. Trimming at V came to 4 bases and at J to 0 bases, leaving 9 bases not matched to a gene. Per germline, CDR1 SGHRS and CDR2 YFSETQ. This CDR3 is CASSPGTSNPSTDTQYF. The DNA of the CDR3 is TGCGCCAGCAGCCCCGGGACTAGCAACCCTAGCACAGATACGCAGTATTTT.

The CDR3 sequence is CASSSGPLGDTEAFF. The CDR3 region has the DNA TGTGCCAGCAGCTCCGGACCTTTAGGGGACACTGAAGCTTTCTTT. V and J are TRBV4-2 and TRBJ1-1; D is possibly TRBD1 (5 bases). The germline gives CDR1 LGHNA, CDR2 YNFKEQ. CDR3 length equals 15 residues. Trimming left V 5 bases short and J 3 bases short, with 16 bases between.

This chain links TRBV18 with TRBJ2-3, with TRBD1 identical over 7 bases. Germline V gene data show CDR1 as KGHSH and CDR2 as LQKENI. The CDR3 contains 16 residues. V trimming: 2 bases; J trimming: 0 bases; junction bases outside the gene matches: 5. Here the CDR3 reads CASSPGMTGSTDTQYF. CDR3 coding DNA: TGTGCCAGCTCACCAGGGATGACAGGGAGCACAGATACGCAGTATTTT. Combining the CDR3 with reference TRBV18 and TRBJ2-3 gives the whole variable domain NAGVMQNPRHLVRRRGQEARLRCSPMKGHSHVYWYRQLPEEGLKFMVYLQKENIIDESGMPKERFSAEFPKEGPSILRIQQVVRGDSAAYFCASSPGMTGSTDTQYFGPGTRLTVL.

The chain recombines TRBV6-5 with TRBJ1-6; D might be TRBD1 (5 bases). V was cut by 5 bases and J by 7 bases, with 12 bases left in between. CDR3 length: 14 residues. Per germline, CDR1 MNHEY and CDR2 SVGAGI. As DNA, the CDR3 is TGTGCCAGCAGTAGTGGGGGAGGGAATTCACCCCTCCACTTT. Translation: CASSSGGGNSPLHF.

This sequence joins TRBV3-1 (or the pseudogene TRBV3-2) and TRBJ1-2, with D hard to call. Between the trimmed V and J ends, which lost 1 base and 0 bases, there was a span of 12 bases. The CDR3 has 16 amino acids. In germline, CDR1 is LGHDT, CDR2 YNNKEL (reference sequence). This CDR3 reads CASSQAETHSNYGYTF. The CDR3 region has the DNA TGTGCCAGCAGCCAAGCCGAGACACACTCTAACTATGGCTACACCTTC.

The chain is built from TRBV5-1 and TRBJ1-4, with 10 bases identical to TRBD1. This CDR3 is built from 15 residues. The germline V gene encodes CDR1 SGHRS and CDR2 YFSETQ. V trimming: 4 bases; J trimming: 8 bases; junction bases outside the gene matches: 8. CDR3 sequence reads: CASSATTGGREKLFF. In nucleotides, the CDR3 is TGCGCCAGCAGCGCGACGACAGGGGGCAGGGAAAAACTGTTTTTT.

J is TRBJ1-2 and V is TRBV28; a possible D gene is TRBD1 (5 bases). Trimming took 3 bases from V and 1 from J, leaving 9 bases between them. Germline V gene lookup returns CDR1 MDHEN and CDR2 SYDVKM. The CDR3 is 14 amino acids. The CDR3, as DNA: TGTGCCAGCAGTTTGTCAGGGAATAACTATGGCTACACCTTC. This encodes CASSLSGNNYGYTF.

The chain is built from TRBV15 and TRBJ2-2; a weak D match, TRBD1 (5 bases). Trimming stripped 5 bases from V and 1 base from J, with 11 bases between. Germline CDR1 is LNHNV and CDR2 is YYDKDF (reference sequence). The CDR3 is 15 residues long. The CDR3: CATSPRTGNTGELFF. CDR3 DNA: TGTGCCACCAGCCCAAGAACAGGGAACACCGGGGAGCTGTTTTTT.

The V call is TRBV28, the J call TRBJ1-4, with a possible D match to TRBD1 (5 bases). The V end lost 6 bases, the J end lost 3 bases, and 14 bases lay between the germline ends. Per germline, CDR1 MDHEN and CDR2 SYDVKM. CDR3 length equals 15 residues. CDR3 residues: CASSPGGGANEKLFF. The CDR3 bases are TGTGCCAGCAGCCCTGGGGGGGGTGCTAATGAAAAACTGTTTTTT.

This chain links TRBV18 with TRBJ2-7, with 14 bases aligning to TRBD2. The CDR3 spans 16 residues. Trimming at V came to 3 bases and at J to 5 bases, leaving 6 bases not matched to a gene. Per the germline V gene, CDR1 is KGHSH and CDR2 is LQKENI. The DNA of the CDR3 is TGTGCCAGCTCACCCCGACTAGCGGGGGGGCAGGACGAGCAGTACTTC. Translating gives CASSPRLAGGQDEQYF.

The CDR3 bases are TGTGCCAGCAGCCAACCACAGGGGGCGGGAGAGACCCAGTACTTC. Translation gives CASSQPQGAGETQYF. V gene TRBV3-1 (or the pseudogene TRBV3-2) combines with J gene TRBJ2-5, with 9 bases lining up with TRBD1. Trimming at V came to 2 bases and at J to 4 bases, leaving 5 bases not matched to a gene. CDR1 and CDR2 (germline): LGHDT, YNNKEL (reference sequence). The CDR3 totals 15 residues.

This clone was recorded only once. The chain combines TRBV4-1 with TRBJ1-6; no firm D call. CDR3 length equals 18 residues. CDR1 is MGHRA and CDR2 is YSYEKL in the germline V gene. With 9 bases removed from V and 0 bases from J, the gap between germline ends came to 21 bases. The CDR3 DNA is TGCGCCAGTCATCTTACCTTGGACGGGAGCTCCTATAATTCACCCCTCCACTTT. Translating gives CASHLTLDGSSYNSPLHF.

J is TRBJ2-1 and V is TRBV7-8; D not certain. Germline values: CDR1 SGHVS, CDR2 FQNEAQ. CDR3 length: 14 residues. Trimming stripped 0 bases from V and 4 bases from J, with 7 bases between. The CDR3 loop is CASSLAGNYNEQFF. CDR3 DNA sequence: TGTGCCAGCAGCTTAGCGGGCAATTACAATGAGCAGTTCTTC.

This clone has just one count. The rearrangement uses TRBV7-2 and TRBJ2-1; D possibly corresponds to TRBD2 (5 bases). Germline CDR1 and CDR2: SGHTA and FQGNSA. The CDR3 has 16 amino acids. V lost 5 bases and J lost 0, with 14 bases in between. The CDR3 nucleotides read TGTGCCAGCAGCCTAACTAGTATTAGCTCCTACAATGAGCAGTTCTTC. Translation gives CASSLTSISSYNEQFF.

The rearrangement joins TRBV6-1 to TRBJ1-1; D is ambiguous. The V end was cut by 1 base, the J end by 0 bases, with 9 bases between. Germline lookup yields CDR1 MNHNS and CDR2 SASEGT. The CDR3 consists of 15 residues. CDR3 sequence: CASSEGRRMNTEAFF. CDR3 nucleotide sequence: TGTGCCAGCAGTGAAGGGAGACGGATGAACACTGAAGCTTTCTTT.